The 4 T cell receptor beta chains below were found in one sample sequenced in a study of PD-1 blockade in mismatch repair-deficient tumors. Only in-frame clones appear in the TCRdb table, and some are missing; sequencing was by immunoSEQ multiplex PCR. The data contain some 130,000 clones, around nine tenths of them seen just once; the ten biggest clones take up 10% to 15%. The input for sequencing was peripheral blood, taken just under 74 weeks after starting pembrolizumab. The source of these receptors is an adult with mismatch repair-deficient cancer.

This chain connects TRBV5-4 to TRBJ2-7; D is possibly TRBD1 (5 bases). The CDR3 contains 13 residues. With 4 bases removed from V and 3 bases from J, the gap between germline ends came to 11 bases. Germline assignment: CDR1 SGHNT and CDR2 YYREEE (reference sequence). The CDR3 sequence: CASSQGFFYEQYF. As DNA, the CDR3 is TGTGCCAGCAGCCAGGGTTTCTTCTACGAGCAGTACTTC.

This clone was found a few times. This chain connects TRBV29-1 to TRBJ2-3; D ambiguous. This CDR3 is 15 amino acids long. V was pared by 0 bases and J by 0 bases, with 10 bases between. Germline CDR1 reads SQVTM; CDR2 reads ANQGSEA. This CDR3 reads CSVEDRVSSTDTQYF. In DNA form, the CDR3 reads TGCAGCGTTGAAGATCGGGTGTCTAGCACAGATACGCAGTATTTT.

This clone was recorded a few times. The chain combines TRBV5-1 with TRBJ2-7, with 7 bases lining up with TRBD1. This CDR3 is 14 amino acids long. Germline CDR1 and CDR2: SGHRS and YFSETQ. V shed 4 bases, J shed 3 bases, and the junction held 7 bases outside the gene matches. CDR3 protein: CASSLTGTGYEQYF. The CDR3, as DNA: TGCGCCAGCAGCCTGACAGGGACGGGCTACGAGCAGTACTTC.

This clone was observed a single time. This rearrangement joins TRBV7-2 to TRBJ2-7; D remains unclear. The CDR3 runs 11 residues. The germline V and J ends were trimmed by 5 bases and 2 bases, with 4 bases remaining between them. CDR1 and CDR2 from the germline V gene are SGHTA and FQGNSA. In DNA, the CDR3 is TGTGCCAGCAGCCAGGCCTACGAGCAGTACTTC. As protein: CASSQAYEQYF. Full variable domain (remainder filled in from reference TRBV7-2 and TRBJ2-7): GAGVSQSPSNKVTEKGKDVELRCDPISGHTALYWYRQSLGQGLEFLIYFQGNSAPDKSGLPSDRFSAERTGGSVSTLTIQRTQQEDSAVYLCASSQAYEQYFGPGTRLTVT.